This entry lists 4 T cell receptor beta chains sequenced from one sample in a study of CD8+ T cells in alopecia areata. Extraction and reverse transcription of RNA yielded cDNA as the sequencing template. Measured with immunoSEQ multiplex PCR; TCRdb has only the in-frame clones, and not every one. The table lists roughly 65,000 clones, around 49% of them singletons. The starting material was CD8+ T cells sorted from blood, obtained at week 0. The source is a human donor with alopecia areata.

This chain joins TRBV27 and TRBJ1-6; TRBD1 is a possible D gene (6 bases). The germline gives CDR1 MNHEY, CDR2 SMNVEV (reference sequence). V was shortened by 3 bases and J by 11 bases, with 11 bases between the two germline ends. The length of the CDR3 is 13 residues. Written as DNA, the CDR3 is TGTGCCAGCAGTTTCTCAACAGGGACACCCCTCCACTTT. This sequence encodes CASSFSTGTPLHF.

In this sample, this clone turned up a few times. The CDR3 bases are TGCGCCAGCAGTCCCGGGGAGCTGTTTTTT. This gives the protein CASSPGELFF. The gene calls are TRBV23-1 and TRBJ2-2; D is uncertain. TRBV23-1 is an ORF, with its function uncertain. The V end was cut by 4 bases, the J end by 6 bases, with 0 bases between. CDR3 size: 10 residues.

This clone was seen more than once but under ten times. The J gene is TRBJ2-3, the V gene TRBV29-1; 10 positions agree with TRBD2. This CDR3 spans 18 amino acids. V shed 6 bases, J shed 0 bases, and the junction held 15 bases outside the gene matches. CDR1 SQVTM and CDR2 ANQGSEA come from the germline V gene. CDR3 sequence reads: CSVGASFSGRRSTDTQYF. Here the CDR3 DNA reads TGCAGCGTCGGCGCCTCGTTTAGCGGGAGGCGGAGCACAGATACGCAGTATTTT.

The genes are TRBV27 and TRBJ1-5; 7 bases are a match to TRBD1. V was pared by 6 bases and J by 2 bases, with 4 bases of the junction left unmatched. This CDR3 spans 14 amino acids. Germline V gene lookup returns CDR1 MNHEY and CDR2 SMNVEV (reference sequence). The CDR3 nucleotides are TGTGCCAGCAGGACAGGGTTTGGCAATCAGCCCCAGCATTTT. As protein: CASRTGFGNQPQHF.